One and the same sample provided the 17 T cell receptor beta chains below, sequenced in a study of T cell responses to AZD1222 COVID-19 vaccine. The method was immunoSEQ multiplex PCR; TCRdb's version includes in-frame clones alone and lacks a portion of them. Of 70,000 to 95,000 clones in the sample, approximately 86% were seen once. The input for sequencing was peripheral blood, taken 28 days after the second AZD1222 dose. All receptors come from an adult who received the AZD1222 COVID-19 vaccine.

This clone occurred a few times. V is TRBV2 and J is TRBJ1-1; 11 nucleotides agree with TRBD1. The CDR3 loop spans 16 amino acids. The J segment lost 0 bases and the V segment lost 4 bases, leaving 4 bases of the junction unmatched. Germline loops: CDR1 SNHLY, CDR2 FYNNEI. The CDR3 protein is CASSAGTGGLNTEAFF. The CDR3 nucleotides read TGTGCCAGCAGTGCTGGGACAGGGGGATTGAACACTGAAGCTTTCTTT.

The chain carries TRBV5-1 and TRBJ2-5; D is perhaps TRBD1 or TRBD2 (5 bases each). Trimming pared 3 bases from V and 1 base from J, leaving 13 bases between. The length of the CDR3 is 15 residues. The germline V gene has CDR1 SGHRS and CDR2 YFSETQ. This CDR3 is CASSSTSGPQETQYF. DNA for the CDR3: TGCGCCAGCAGCTCTACCTCGGGGCCCCAAGAGACCCAGTACTTC.

The rearrangement links TRBV6-6 to TRBJ1-2; maybe TRBD1 (5 bases). V lost 2 bases, J lost 6 bases, and 19 bases lay in between. Germline V gene sequence: CDR1 MNHNY, CDR2 SVGAGI (reference sequence). The CDR3 is made up of 16 amino acids. The chain's CDR3 is CASSYSTTQGQHGYTF. Written as DNA, the CDR3 is TGTGCCAGCAGTTACAGCACAACCCAGGGCCAGCATGGCTACACCTTC.

V and J are TRBV11-2 and TRBJ1-4; no definite D call. Trimming shortened V by 0 bases and J by 0 bases, and 5 bases separated the two germline ends. This CDR3 is 15 amino acids long. Germline CDR1 and CDR2: SGHAT and FQNNGV. The CDR3 DNA reads as TGTGCCAGCAGCTTAGACGGGACAACTAATGAAAAACTGTTTTTT. Translating gives CASSLDGTTNEKLFF. The full variable domain, with the rest looked up from reference TRBV11-2 and TRBJ1-4, is EAGVAQSPRYKIIEKRQSVAFWCNPISGHATLYWYQQILGQGPKLLIQFQNNGVVDDSQLPKDRFSAERLKGVDSTLKIQPAKLEDSAVYLCASSLDGTTNEKLFFGSGTQLSVL.

This clone was counted a single time. V is TRBV5-6 and J is TRBJ2-7; either TRBD1 or TRBD2 may supply D (6 bases each). V was clipped by 0 bases and J by 7 bases, with 20 bases between them. Germline values: CDR1 SGHDT, CDR2 YYEEEE. The CDR3 totals 16 residues. In nucleotides, the CDR3 is TGTGCCAGCAGCTTGGGAGGCGTTTGGGGGGCCCGGGAGCAGTACTTC. Residues: CASSLGGVWGAREQYF.

The chain employs TRBV28 and TRBJ1-1; the D is unclear. Germline V gene sequence: CDR1 MDHEN, CDR2 SYDVKM. Trimming removed 7 bases from V and 5 bases from J, with 17 bases in between. This CDR3 has 14 amino acids. CDR3 nucleotides: TGTGCCAGCACCCCCGGCGGTAGATTGACTGAAGCTTTCTTT. Protein sequence: CASTPGGRLTEAFF.

V gene TRBV28 combines with J gene TRBJ2-7; D possibly corresponds to TRBD2 (6 bases). The length of the CDR3 is 14 residues. V dropped 5 bases and J dropped 7 bases, with 18 bases sitting between them. Per germline, CDR1 MDHEN and CDR2 SYDVKM. For the CDR3, the DNA is TGTGCCAGCAGTCTCCTGAGGGCCCGGGGGGAGCAGTACTTC. Amino acid sequence: CASSLLRARGEQYF.

The chain's CDR3 is CASSFRRDTEAFF. The CDR3 nucleotides read TGTGCCAGCAGCTTCCGAAGAGACACTGAAGCTTTCTTT. The V gene is TRBV21-1, the J gene TRBJ1-1. TRBV21-1 corresponds to a pseudogene. The CDR3 is made up of 13 amino acids.

The chain employs TRBV29-1 and TRBJ2-7; no definite D call. Germline V gene data show CDR1 as SQVTM and CDR2 as ANQGSEA. The CDR3 loop spans 13 amino acids. Trimming cost V 6 bases and J 2 bases, with 14 bases left between them. The CDR3 here is CSVGRRLAYEQYF. CDR3 bases: TGCAGCGTCGGTCGGCGGCTTGCCTACGAGCAGTACTTC.

J is TRBJ2-7 and V is TRBV7-9; TRBD1 agrees at 10 bases. CDR1 and CDR2 (germline): SEHNR, FQNEAQ (reference sequence). Germline trimming cut 5 bases from V and 2 bases from J; bases unmatched to any gene: 6. The CDR3 sequence is 15 residues long. The CDR3 here is CASSRGQGSPYEQYF. In nucleotides, the CDR3 is TGTGCCAGCAGCCGGGGACAGGGGAGCCCCTACGAGCAGTACTTC.

This clone was observed a single time. The CDR3 region has the DNA TGTGCCAGCAGTCCCCTGGGGCCGGGAGCAGTTTCCGAGCAGTACTTC. This sequence encodes CASSPLGPGAVSEQYF. The chain uses TRBV7-2 and TRBJ2-7; D perhaps matches TRBD2 (6 bases). V lost 6 bases and J 6 bases, leaving 24 bases between the germline ends. The CDR3 consists of 16 residues. Germline V lookup: CDR1 SGHTA, CDR2 FQGNSA.

This clone was observed a single time. V is TRBV18 and J is TRBJ2-7, with D unclear. CDR1 and CDR2 (germline): KGHSH, LQKENI. The germline V and J ends were trimmed by 3 bases and 0 bases, with 6 bases remaining between them. This CDR3 has 13 amino acids. CDR3: CASSPPVSYEQYF. CDR3 nucleotides: TGTGCCAGCTCACCGCCCGTCTCCTACGAGCAGTACTTC.

The rearrangement links TRBV7-2 to TRBJ1-2, with D possibly TRBD1 on 6 matching bases. The V gene's germline CDR1 is SGHTA and CDR2 FQGNSA. Trimming pared 5 bases from V and 5 bases from J, leaving 12 bases between. There are 13 residues in the CDR3. DNA for the CDR3: TGTGCCAGCAGCCCCCCAGGGGTATATGGCTACACCTTC. Translating it yields CASSPPGVYGYTF. Together with reference TRBV7-2 and TRBJ1-2, the CDR3 gives the full variable domain: GAGVSQSPSNKVTEKGKDVELRCDPISGHTALYWYRQSLGQGLEFLIYFQGNSAPDKSGLPSDRFSAERTGGSVSTLTIQRTQQEDSAVYLCASSPPGVYGYTFGSGTRLTVV.

The genes are TRBV7-9 and TRBJ1-3, with TRBD1 matching over 9 bases. Germline loops: CDR1 SEHNR, CDR2 FQNEAQ (reference sequence). There are 19 residues in the CDR3. The V segment lost 5 bases and the J segment 0 bases; nucleotides outside the gene matches: 14. CDR3 DNA: TGTGCCAGCAGCCGGGGACAGGGAGGGGATATCAGCTCTGGAAACACCATATATTTT. Translating gives CASSRGQGGDISSGNTIYF.

V gene TRBV19 combines with J gene TRBJ2-4; 10 bases align to TRBD2. After removal of 2 bases from V and 8 bases from J, the junction contained 9 bases not matched to a gene. The CDR3 contains 16 residues. Germline V gene sequence: CDR1 LNHDA, CDR2 SQIVND (reference sequence). Written as DNA, the CDR3 is TGTGCCAGTAGTATAAGCGAGCGGGGGGGCCGAGACATTCAGTACTTC. Translated: CASSISERGGRDIQYF.

The chain joins TRBV9 to TRBJ2-3; 7 positions match TRBD2. The germline V gene encodes CDR1 SGDLS and CDR2 YYNGEE. The CDR3 consists of 17 residues. The J segment lost 0 bases and the V segment lost 1 base, leaving 8 bases of the junction unmatched. The CDR3 here is CASSVIGGGTSTDTQYF. CDR3 bases: TGTGCCAGCAGCGTAATTGGCGGGGGTACTAGCACAGATACGCAGTATTTT.

The chain joins TRBV9 to TRBJ2-5; the match to TRBD2 covers 14 bases. This CDR3 contains 18 residues. Germline trimming cut 4 bases from V and 0 bases from J; bases unmatched to any gene: 8. CDR1 is SGDLS, CDR2 YYNGEE, per germline. In DNA form, the CDR3 reads TGTGCCAGCAGCCCTGGACTAGCGGGGGGTACGTACCAAGAGACCCAGTACTTC. Its translation is CASSPGLAGGTYQETQYF.